The present T cell receptor (beta chain) was sequenced within a study of beta chain features in type 1 diabetes listed by TCRdb under 2018. Regarding the complete study: Mean age, gender distribution, total cell number and subset yield did not differ between patients and healthy donors. In the study, TCRB repertoires of sorted circulating CD4+ T cell subsets from recently diagnosed type 1 diabetes patients were compared with those of matched healthy donors. A total of about 100 million sorted cells were examined across all samples, and RNA yield correlated strongly with the number of cells per subset. Naive and central memory subsets were obtained from all 30 or so donors, but regulatory and stem cell-like memory subsets were isolated from only 8 patients and 8 healthy donors. The investigation overall reported the following: PCR might favor shorter templates, but patient and control samples were amplified and corrected together, so any skew would affect both groups equally. Because cDNA was sequenced instead of genomic DNA, highly expressing activated cells could be over-represented, though the groups showed no difference in activation or CD3 levels. Patients with type 1 diabetes made fewer insertions and deleted more nucleotides at VDJ recombination sites, implying thymic rearrangement abnormalities. In all four CD4+ subsets, TCRB CDR3 length was moderately but significantly shorter in type 1 diabetes patients. Because the HLA sub-analyses included only small numbers of individuals, any influence of HLA type on TCRB rearrangement was left unresolved. Naive, central memory and regulatory TCRB repertoires appeared more similar among patients than among healthy donors.

The High Capacity cDNA Reverse Transcription Kit was used to reverse transcribe all of the isolated RNA, meaning that expressed TCRB transcripts were what got sequenced. Deep immunoSEQ sequencing was applied to naive, central memory and regulatory T cell samples, giving an average of about 3.8 million total reads per sample. Sorted cells were lysed in RLT buffer, and RNA was extracted using DNase-treated RNeasy Micro or Mini kits according to cell number. To prevent cross-contamination, each cell subset was processed individually, whereas patient and healthy donor samples were processed jointly. The immunoSEQ multiplex PCR was used to amplify TCRB sequences from cDNA, yielding 87-bp fragments that span the CDR3 region. Sequencing of the amplicons was performed on the Illumina HiSeq platform. In the original analysis: PCR bias was computationally corrected using synthetic template baselines, reads within Hamming distance 2 were collapsed, and singletons that could not be merged were discarded. Reads were aligned to IMGT to assign V, D and J genes, CDR3 length, and insertions or deletions at six rearrangement sites. Clonotype counts were normalized to sorted cell number within each subset before computing true diversity and Gini coefficients with the tcR R package. The overlap coefficient, calculated on TCRB nucleotide sequences, was used to measure repertoire sharing. Out-of-frame TCRB sequences from naive cells were analyzed as a proxy for the pre-selection repertoire. The table comes from immuneACCESS by way of TCRdb, which keeps in-frame sequences with V and J called. Part of the clones is missing from these tables; in studies checked, under half for an unresolved V gene and the rest for unknown reasons. V, J and clone size are those of that table, while D and trimming were read from the DNA. The sample has a few hundred thousand clones on record, over 13% of them singletons. The ten largest account for about 0.019% of the sample.

Each donor gave one peripheral blood draw, roughly 110 mL on average, collected into heparinised tubes. Naive, central memory, regulatory and stem cell-like memory CD4+ T cells were sorted on a BD FACSAria II using a panel including CD45RO, CCR7, CD25, CD127, CD95 and CD27. Every sorted population had a purity above 95%. Right away, PBMCs were isolated by Lymphoprep density gradient centrifugation and were stained directly, with no culture step. To minimize batch effects, samples were stained and sorted in pairs, one healthy donor with one patient per experiment. Turning to this clone: Its antigen is still unknown. No much larger clone is present one base from it, and per-base qualities are unavailable.

Including cysteine and phenylalanine, the CDR3 has 15 amino acids. Only the CDR3 DNA stays, 45 bases, in frame from base 1. CDR1 and CDR2 were assigned from the germline V gene (reference sequence) as SEHNR and FQNEAQ. Trimming takes 5 bases off V and 4 bases off J; junction bases not matched to a gene: 9. The sequenced sample was naive CD4+ T cells from blood. Explained via the paper, the cell subset or site label denotes: true naive CD4+ T cells. The rearranged segments are TRBV7-9 and TRBJ2-3, with TRBD2 identical over 7 junction bases. This clonotype originated in a woman aged 18-29 years in good health. In nucleotide form, the sequence is TGTGCCAGCAGCCGTAGCGGGCCTTGGGCAGATACGCAGTATTTT. Its protein reads: CASSRSGPWADTQYF.